A selection of T cell receptor beta chains follows, all from one sample in a study of T cells in Graves' hyperthyroidism and ophthalmopathy. Using its own MiXCR run on the multiplex PCR reads, TCRdb lists one record per CDR3 protein. The sample has over 350,000 distinct CDR3 sequences, around 15% seen once. The sample was blood. The receptors were sampled from a man in his fifties or sixties with Graves' ophthalmopathy. Each CDR3 is given with its conserved first and last residue. A D gene is named only where the DNA matches it firmly. The size entry is marked missing in some rows and otherwise reads once, few, many or a size class.

V: TRBV20-1; J: TRBJ2-7; D: TRBD2; size: many; CDR3: CSARSQTGLAGGEQYF; DNA: TGCAGTGCTAGAAGTCAAACGGGACTAGCGGGAGGCGAGCAGTACTTC
V: TRBV2; J: TRBJ1-4; D: .; size: few; CDR3: CASQTGNSEKLFF; DNA: TGTGCCAGCCAAACAGGGAATTCCGAAAAACTGTTTTTT
V: TRBV11-1; J: TRBJ2-6; D: .; size: many; CDR3: CASSLGPPDRNSGANVLTF; DNA: TGTGCCAGCAGCTTAGGGCCTCCGGACAGAAACTCTGGGGCCAACGTCCTGACTTTC
V: TRBV9; J: TRBJ2-2; D: TRBD2; size: .; CDR3: CASSPPDGRAFGGELFF; DNA: TGTGCCAGCAGCCCCCCCGACGGGAGGGCCTTTGGCGGGGAGCTGTTTTTT
V: TRBV6-2/TRBV6-3; J: TRBJ2-1; D: TRBD2; size: .; CDR3: CASLLAGGRGEQFF; DNA: TGTGCCAGCTTACTAGCGGGAGGGAGAGGTGAGCAGTTCTTC
V: TRBV12-3/TRBV12-4; J: TRBJ1-2; D: .; size: many; CDR3: CASSRTEANYGYTF; DNA: TGTGCCAGCAGTCGGACTGAAGCTAACTATGGCTACACCTTC
V: TRBV5-1; J: TRBJ2-1; D: TRBD2; size: many; CDR3: CASSLASGSFYEQFF; DNA: TGCGCCAGCAGCTTGGCTAGCGGGAGTTTCTATGAGCAGTTCTTC
V: TRBV20-1; J: TRBJ2-3; D: .; size: many; CDR3: CSAKKRQGTDTQYF; DNA: TGCAGTGCTAAAAAGCGGCAGGGCACAGATACGCAGTATTTT
V: TRBV6-1; J: TRBJ1-1; D: .; size: .; CDR3: CASSERWQDLLNTEAFF; DNA: TGTGCCAGCAGTGAAAGGTGGCAGGACCTATTGAACACTGAAGCTTTCTTT
V: TRBV27; J: TRBJ2-6; D: .; size: few; CDR3: CASRSGQFSGANVLTF; DNA: TGTGCCAGCAGATCCGGACAGTTCTCTGGGGCCAACGTCCTGACTTTC
V: TRBV3-1; J: TRBJ2-5; D: .; size: many; CDR3: CASSQDGGSRGETQYF; DNA: TGTGCCAGCAGCCAAGATGGCGGTTCCAGAGGAGAGACCCAGTACTTC
V: TRBV20-1; J: TRBJ2-3; D: .; size: many; CDR3: CSVSYRQGADTQYF; DNA: TGCAGTGTTTCTTATAGACAAGGGGCAGATACGCAGTATTTT
V: TRBV28; J: TRBJ2-2; D: TRBD2; size: many; CDR3: CASRSGRRTGELFF; DNA: TGTGCCAGCAGGAGCGGGAGGCGGACCGGGGAGCTGTTTTTT
V: TRBV7-9; J: TRBJ2-5; D: .; size: many; CDR3: CASSLADFETQYF; DNA: TGTGCCAGCAGCTTAGCGGATTTTGAGACCCAGTACTTC
V: TRBV12-3/TRBV12-4; J: TRBJ2-5; D: .; size: many; CDR3: CASSATPLRTGETQYF; DNA: TGTGCCAGCAGCGCGACCCCTTTACGGACGGGCGAGACCCAGTACTTC
V: TRBV3-1; J: TRBJ2-5; D: .; size: many; CDR3: CASRDTMETQYF; DNA: TGTGCCAGCAGAGATACGATGGAGACCCAGTACTTC
V: TRBV3-1; J: TRBJ2-5; D: .; size: many; CDR3: CASSIRKNQETQYF; DNA: TGTGCCAGCAGTATAAGGAAAAACCAAGAGACCCAGTACTTC
V: TRBV5-6; J: TRBJ2-3; D: TRBD2; size: .; CDR3: CASSWKTSGRRDTQYF; DNA: TGTGCCAGCAGCTGGAAGACTAGCGGGAGGAGGGATACGCAGTATTTT
V: TRBV27; J: TRBJ1-1; D: .; size: many; CDR3: CASSVMRQMQNTEAFF; DNA: TGTGCCAGCAGTGTCATGAGACAGATGCAGAACACTGAAGCTTTCTTT
V: TRBV24-1; J: TRBJ2-2; D: .; size: few; CDR3: CATSARGNTGELFF; DNA: TGTGCCACCAGCGCGCGAGGGAACACCGGGGAGCTGTTTTTT